This T cell receptor beta chain emerged from a study of PD-L1 blockade in urothelial cancer. About the study: A median blood sample held about 140,000 T cells and 75,000 to 85,000 unique TCRs.

The table came from immunoSEQ multiplex PCR; TCRdb's copy has only in-frame clones and leaves some out. Among tens of thousands of clones, 80% to 90% were seen once, and the ten largest hold roughly 7.1%. Time point denoted: pretreatment peripheral blood. Locally advanced or metastatic urothelial carcinoma was diagnosed in the patients. Per patient, between 1 and 8 samples were collected at pretreatment and on-treatment time points. V lost 4 bases and J 5 bases, leaving 11 bases between the germline ends. Germline V gives CDR1 GTSNPN, CDR2 SVGIG (reference sequence). CDR3 length: 12 residues. This clone was found a few times.

This receptor was identified in a man between 60 and 75 years old with urothelial cancer. The material was PBMCs, obtained around atezolizumab (anti-PD-L1) treatment. The rearrangement joins TRBV30 to TRBJ1-1; D uncertain. The CDR3, as DNA: TGTGCCTGGACTGCACTTGGTACTGAAGCTTTCTTT. Protein product: CAWTALGTEAFF.